The 17 T cell receptor beta chains given below trace back to one sample, sequenced in a study of OX40 agonist ivuxolimab in advanced cancers. The assay was immunoSEQ multiplex PCR, and TCRdb's table has in-frame clones only and misses some. The sample holds 80,000 or so clones, around 85% seen once. Here the sequenced sample was CD4+ or CD8+ T cells sorted from blood, taken in a trial of the OX40 agonist ivuxolimab. The receptor set was obtained from an adult with an advanced solid tumor such as melanoma, head and neck, liver or kidney cancer.

This chain connects TRBV5-4 to TRBJ1-3; no clear D. Germline CDR1 reads SGHNT; CDR2 reads YYREEE (reference sequence). The length of the CDR3 is 16 residues. V gave up 4 bases and J gave up 1 base, with 15 bases separating them. In DNA, the CDR3 is TGTGCCAGCAGCCCAGGAACAGATACATCTGGAAACACCATATATTTT. This sequence encodes CASSPGTDTSGNTIYF.

The chain joins TRBV4-1 to TRBJ1-1; D may be TRBD1 (6 bases). The germline V gene encodes CDR1 MGHRA and CDR2 YSYEKL. The CDR3 has 16 residues. V lost 1 base, J lost 1 base, and 13 bases lay in between. For the CDR3, the DNA is TGCGCCAGCAGCCAAGTAGTCAGGGGAGCGAACACTGAAGCTTTCTTT. Its translation: CASSQVVRGANTEAFF.

The chain is built from TRBV28 and TRBJ1-5, with D tentatively TRBD1 (6 bases). Germline loops: CDR1 MDHEN, CDR2 SYDVKM. The CDR3 has 14 amino acids. Trimming left V 3 bases short and J 3 bases short, with 9 bases between. The CDR3 region has the DNA TGTGCCAGCAGTTTGGGGGCGAACAATCAGCCCCAGCATTTT. Its protein is CASSLGANNQPQHF.

V usage is TRBV7-6 and J usage is TRBJ1-3, with D perhaps matching TRBD1 (6 bases). Germline V gene sequence: CDR1 SGHVS, CDR2 FNYEAQ. V was shortened by 1 base and J by 0 bases, with 16 bases between the two germline ends. This CDR3 contains 18 residues. The CDR3 bases are TGTGCCAGCAGCTTAGACGTTAGCAGGGGACTCTCTGGAAACACCATATATTTT. It encodes CASSLDVSRGLSGNTIYF. Full variable domain (outside the CDR3, taken from reference TRBV7-6 and TRBJ1-3): GAGVSQSPRYKVTKRGQDVALRCDPISGHVSLYWYRQALGQGPEFLTYFNYEAQQDKSGLPNDRFSAERPEGSISTLTIQRTEQRDSAMYRCASSLDVSRGLSGNTIYFGEGSWLTVV.

The chain recombines TRBV6-6 with TRBJ1-2, with 7 bases fitting TRBD1. The CDR3 runs to 14 residues. From germline, CDR1 is MNHNY and CDR2 SVGAGI (reference sequence). The V segment lost 6 bases and the J segment 6 bases; nucleotides outside the gene matches: 10. The CDR3 is CASRFDRDSNGYTF. CDR3 sequence (DNA): TGTGCCAGCAGATTCGACAGGGACAGCAATGGCTACACCTTC.

This chain links TRBV6-1 with TRBJ2-1; 11 bases map to TRBD2. V lost 6 bases to trimming and J lost 9 bases; unmatched junction nucleotides: 4. From germline, CDR1 is MNHNS and CDR2 SASEGT. The CDR3 consists of 13 residues. The CDR3 bases are TGTGCCAGCAGGCTTGGGACTAGCGGTGAGCAGTTCTTC. Translated: CASRLGTSGEQFF.

The V gene is TRBV19, the J gene TRBJ1-1; TRBD1 aligns across 8 bases. The CDR3 runs 17 residues. The ends lost 0 bases at V and 5 bases at J; junction bases unmatched: 11. The germline gives CDR1 LNHDA, CDR2 SQIVND (reference sequence). The CDR3 loop reads CASSIEVGRGRETEAFF. The DNA of the CDR3 is TGTGCCAGTAGTATAGAAGTCGGCAGGGGGCGCGAAACTGAAGCTTTCTTT. The entire variable domain, with the rest obtained from reference TRBV19 and TRBJ1-1, is as follows: DGGITQSPKYLFRKEGQNVTLSCEQNLNHDAMYWYRQDPGQGLRLIYYSQIVNDFQKGDIAEGYSVSREKKESFPLTVTSAQKNPTAFYLCASSIEVGRGRETEAFFGQGTRLTVV.

V and J are TRBV5-6 and TRBJ1-1; D gene ambiguous. This CDR3 spans 16 amino acids. Germline loops: CDR1 SGHDT, CDR2 YYEEEE. V lost 3 bases and J lost 4, with 19 bases in between. For the CDR3, the DNA is TGTGCCAGCAGCTCATACCCTGTAGGGTATAGCACTGAAGCTTTCTTT. Encoded protein: CASSSYPVGYSTEAFF.

The rearrangement joins TRBV19 to TRBJ2-4; no clear D gene. Per the germline V gene, CDR1 is LNHDA and CDR2 is SQIVND (reference sequence). CDR3 length equals 13 residues. Trimming pared 5 bases from V and 5 bases from J, leaving 10 bases between. CDR3 region: CASSFGVENIQYF. In nucleotides, the CDR3 is TGTGCCAGTAGTTTTGGGGTGGAAAACATTCAGTACTTC.

V and J are TRBV2 and TRBJ1-4, with D perhaps matching TRBD1 (6 bases). CDR1 and CDR2 (germline): SNHLY, FYNNEI. The CDR3 extends over 14 amino acids. V gave up 4 bases and J gave up 8 bases, with 14 bases separating them. CDR3 residues: CASSALQGSEKLFF. The DNA for the CDR3 is TGTGCCAGCAGTGCTTTACAGGGATCCGAAAAACTGTTTTTT.

For the CDR3, the DNA is TGCGCCAGCAGTCTAGAAAAGGACACTGAAGCTTTCTTT. Translated: CASSLEKDTEAFF. This rearrangement joins TRBV10-1 to TRBJ1-1; D gene uncertain. The germline gives CDR1 WNHNN, CDR2 SYGVQD (reference sequence). V gave up 5 bases and J gave up 3 bases, with 10 bases separating them. The CDR3 runs to 13 residues.

The chain is built from TRBV27 and TRBJ1-5; 7 bases match TRBD1. This CDR3 is built from 15 residues. CDR1 and CDR2 (germline): MNHEY, SMNVEV (reference sequence). After removal of 6 bases from V and 1 base from J, the junction contained 6 bases not matched to a gene. CDR3 in amino acids: CASSLGQTSNQPQHF. CDR3 DNA: TGTGCCAGCAGCTTGGGACAGACAAGCAATCAGCCCCAGCATTTT.

This clone was recorded once. The chain has TRBV11-2 and TRBJ1-4; D is possibly TRBD1 (5 bases). Per germline, CDR1 SGHAT and CDR2 FQNNGV. This CDR3 contains 16 residues. V lost 5 bases, J lost 6 bases, and 19 bases lay in between. In DNA, the CDR3 is TGTGCCAGCAGCCTTTCTTTGGGAGCGGGGGATGAAAAACTGTTTTTT. As protein: CASSLSLGAGDEKLFF.

This rearrangement joins TRBV10-2 to TRBJ2-7; D gene ambiguous. The V end lost 5 bases, the J end lost 2 bases, and 7 bases lay between the germline ends. CDR3 length: 12 residues. The V gene's germline CDR1 is WSHSY and CDR2 SAAADI. The CDR3 loop reads CASSSDPYEQYF. The CDR3 DNA sequence: TGCGCCAGCAGTTCGGACCCCTACGAGCAGTACTTC.

The CDR3 is CASSPGVGSYSNQPQHF. For the CDR3, the DNA is TGTGCCAGTAGTCCCGGGGTGGGTTCCTATAGCAATCAGCCCCAGCATTTT. The chain combines TRBV19 with TRBJ1-5, with D unresolved. Germline CDR1 and CDR2: LNHDA and SQIVND (reference sequence). The CDR3 loop spans 17 amino acids. Trimming shortened V by 5 bases and J by 0 bases, and 17 bases separated the two germline ends.

The V call is TRBV7-3, the J call TRBJ2-1, with D possibly TRBD2 on 5 matching bases. V was clipped by 2 bases and J by 10 bases, with 9 bases between them. Germline CDR1 reads SGHTA; CDR2 reads FQGTGA. The CDR3 spans 12 residues. The CDR3 sequence: CASSLDTGEQFF. The CDR3 nucleotides are TGTGCCAGCAGCTTAGACACGGGGGAGCAGTTCTTC. Filled out from reference TRBV7-3 and TRBJ2-1, the complete variable domain reads GAGVSQTPSNKVTEKGKYVELRCDPISGHTALYWYRQSLGQGPEFLIYFQGTGAADDSGLPNDRFFAVRPEGSVSTLKIQRTERGDSAVYLCASSLDTGEQFFGPGTRLTVL.

This rearrangement joins TRBV5-4 to TRBJ1-4; no clear D gene. Trimming removed 0 bases from V and 4 bases from J, with 7 bases in between. CDR1 and CDR2 (germline): SGHNT, YYREEE (reference sequence). The CDR3 is 14 residues long. The CDR3 DNA sequence: TGTGCCAGCAGCTTGGCACAGAATAATGAAAAACTGTTTTTT. Translating it yields CASSLAQNNEKLFF.